The clone carrying this TCR beta chain has just one count. Antigen unknown. The data belong to a study of shared clonotypes between healthy human individuals. Trimming removed 1 base at V and 6 bases at J, with 12 bases between. The CDR3 is 14 amino acids. The germline gives CDR1 LGHNA, CDR2 YNFKEQ. Profiled with immunoSEQ multiplex PCR; TCRdb holds only in-frame clones, not every one. The sample consists of 2 million to 3 million clones, roughly 93% of them appearing once. Study-wide findings and caveats: The low donor count limited represented genetic and exposure-history diversity. Shared clonotypes: about 4.6% naive CD4, roughly 3.8% naive CD8, 2% to 2.5% memory CD4, around 0.4% memory CD8. Non-shared clonotypes had lower generation probabilities than those shared by all four donors.

A CD45RA-negative memory subset and a CD45RA+ naive subset were separated from the CD4+ cells. The V gene is TRBV4-2, the J gene TRBJ1-1, with D unresolved. The sequence derives from a man aged 18 to 29 in good health. Some clones in this sample may be carry-over from other donors' samples. Specimen: naive CD4+ T cells from PBMCs. Subset noted: CD45RA+ positively selected. The CDR3 nucleotides read TGTGCCAGCAGCCAAGCCCATTCGGCGGCTGAAGCTTTCTTT. It is translated as CASSQAHSAAEAFF.